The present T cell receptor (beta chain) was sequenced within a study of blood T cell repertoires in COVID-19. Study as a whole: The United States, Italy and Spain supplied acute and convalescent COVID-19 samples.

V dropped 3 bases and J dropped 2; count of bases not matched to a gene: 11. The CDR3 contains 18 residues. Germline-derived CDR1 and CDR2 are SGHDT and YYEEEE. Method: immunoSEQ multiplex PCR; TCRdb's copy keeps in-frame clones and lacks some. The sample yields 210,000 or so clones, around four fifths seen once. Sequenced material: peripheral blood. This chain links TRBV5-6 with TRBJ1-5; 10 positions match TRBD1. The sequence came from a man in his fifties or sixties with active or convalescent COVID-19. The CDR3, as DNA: TGTGCCAGCAGCTCGCATAGAGCCGGGACAGGGGGCAATCAGCCCCAGCATTTT. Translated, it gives CASSSHRAGTGGNQPQHF.